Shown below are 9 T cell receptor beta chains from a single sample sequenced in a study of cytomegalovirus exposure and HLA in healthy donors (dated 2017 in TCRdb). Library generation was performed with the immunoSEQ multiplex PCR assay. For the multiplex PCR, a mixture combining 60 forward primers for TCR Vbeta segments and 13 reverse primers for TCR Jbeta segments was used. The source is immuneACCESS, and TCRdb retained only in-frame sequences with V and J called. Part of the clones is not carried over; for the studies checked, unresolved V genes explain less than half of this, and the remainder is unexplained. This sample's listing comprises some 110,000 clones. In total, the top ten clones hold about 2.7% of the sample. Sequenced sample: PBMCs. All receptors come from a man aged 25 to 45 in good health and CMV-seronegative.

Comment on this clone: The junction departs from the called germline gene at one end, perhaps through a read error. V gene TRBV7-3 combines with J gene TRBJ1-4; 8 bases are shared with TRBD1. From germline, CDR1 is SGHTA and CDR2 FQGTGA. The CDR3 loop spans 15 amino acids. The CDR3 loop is CASSHNWDRSERLFF. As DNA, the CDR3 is TGTGCCAGCAGTCACAATTGGGACAGGAGTGAAAGACTGTTTTTT.

This CDR3 is CASSRGLAGFEQYF. CDR3 sequence (DNA): TGTGCCAGTAGTCGCGGACTAGCGGGGTTCGAGCAGTACTTC. The V and J genes are TRBV19 and TRBJ2-7, with 12 nucleotides matching TRBD2. The CDR3 has 14 residues. Germline CDR1 LNHDA, CDR2 SQIVND (reference sequence). With V trimmed by 5 bases and J by 6 bases, 5 bases remained unmatched.

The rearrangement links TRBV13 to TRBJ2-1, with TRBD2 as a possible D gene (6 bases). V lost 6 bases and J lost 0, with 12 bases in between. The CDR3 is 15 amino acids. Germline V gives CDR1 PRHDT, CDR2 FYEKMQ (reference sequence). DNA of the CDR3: TGTGCCAGCAGAGACCCCGGGGGCTCCTACAATGAGCAGTTCTTC. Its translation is CASRDPGGSYNEQFF. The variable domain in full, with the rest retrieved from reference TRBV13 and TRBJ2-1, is AAGVIQSPRHLIKEKRETATLKCYPIPRHDTVYWYQQGPGQDPQFLISFYEKMQSDKGSIPDRFSAQQFSDYHSELNMSSLELGDSALYFCASRDPGGSYNEQFFGPGTRLTVL.

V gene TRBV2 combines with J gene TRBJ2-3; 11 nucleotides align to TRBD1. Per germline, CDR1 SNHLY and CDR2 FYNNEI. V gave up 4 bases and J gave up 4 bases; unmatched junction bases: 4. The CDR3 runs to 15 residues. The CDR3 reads CASSGDRGYSDTQYF. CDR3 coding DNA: TGTGCCAGCAGTGGGGACAGGGGGTATTCAGATACGCAGTATTTT.

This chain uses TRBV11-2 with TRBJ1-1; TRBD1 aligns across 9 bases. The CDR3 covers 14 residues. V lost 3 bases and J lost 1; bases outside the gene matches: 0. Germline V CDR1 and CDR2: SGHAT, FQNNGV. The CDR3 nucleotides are TGTGCCAGCAGCTTGGGACAGGGGAACACTGAAGCTTTCTTT. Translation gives CASSLGQGNTEAFF.

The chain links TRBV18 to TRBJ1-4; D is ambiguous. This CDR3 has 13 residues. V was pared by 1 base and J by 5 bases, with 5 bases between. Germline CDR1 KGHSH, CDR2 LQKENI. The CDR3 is CASSPLRNEKLFF. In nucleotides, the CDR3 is TGTGCCAGCTCACCACTCAGGAATGAAAAACTGTTTTTT. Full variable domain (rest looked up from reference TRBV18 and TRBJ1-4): NAGVMQNPRHLVRRRGQEARLRCSPMKGHSHVYWYRQLPEEGLKFMVYLQKENIIDESGMPKERFSAEFPKEGPSILRIQQVVRGDSAAYFCASSPLRNEKLFFGSGTQLSVL.

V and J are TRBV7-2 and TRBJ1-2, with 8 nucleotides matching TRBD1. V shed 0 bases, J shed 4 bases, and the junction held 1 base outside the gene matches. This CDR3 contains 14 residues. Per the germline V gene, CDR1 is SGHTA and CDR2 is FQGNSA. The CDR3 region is CASSLATGVYGYTF. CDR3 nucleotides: TGTGCCAGCAGCTTAGCGACAGGGGTCTATGGCTACACCTTC.

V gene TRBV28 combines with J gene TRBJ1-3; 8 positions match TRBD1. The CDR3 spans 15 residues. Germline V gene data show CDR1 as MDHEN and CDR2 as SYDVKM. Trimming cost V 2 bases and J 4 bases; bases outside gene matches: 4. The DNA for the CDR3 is TGTGCCAGCAGTTTAAGGAGGACAGGGGGAAACACCATATATTTT. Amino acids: CASSLRRTGGNTIYF.

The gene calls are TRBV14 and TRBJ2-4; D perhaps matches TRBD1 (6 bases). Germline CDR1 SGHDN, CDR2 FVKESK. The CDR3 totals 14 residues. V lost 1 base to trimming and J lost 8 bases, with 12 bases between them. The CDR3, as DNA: TGTGCCAGCAGCCAAGCACAGGGTATTGACATTCAGTACTTC. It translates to CASSQAQGIDIQYF.